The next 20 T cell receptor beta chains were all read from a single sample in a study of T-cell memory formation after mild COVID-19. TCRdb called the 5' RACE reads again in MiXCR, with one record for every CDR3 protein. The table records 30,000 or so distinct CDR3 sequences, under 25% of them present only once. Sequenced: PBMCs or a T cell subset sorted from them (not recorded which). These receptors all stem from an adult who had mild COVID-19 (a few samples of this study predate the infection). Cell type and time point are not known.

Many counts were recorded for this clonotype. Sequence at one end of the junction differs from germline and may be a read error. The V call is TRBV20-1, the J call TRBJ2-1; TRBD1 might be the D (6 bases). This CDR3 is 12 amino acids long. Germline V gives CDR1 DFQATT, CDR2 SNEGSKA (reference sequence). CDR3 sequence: CSARDVGARRIF. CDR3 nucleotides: TGCAGTGCTAGAGATGTGGGGGCCAGGCGAATCTTC.

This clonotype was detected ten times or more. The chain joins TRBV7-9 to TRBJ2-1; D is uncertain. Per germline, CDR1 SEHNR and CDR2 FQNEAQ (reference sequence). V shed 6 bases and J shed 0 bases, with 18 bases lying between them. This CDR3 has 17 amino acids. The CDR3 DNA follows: TGTGCCAGCAGGTCTTCAGTTCTGGGGAACTCCTACAATGAGCAGTTCTTC. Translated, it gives CASRSSVLGNSYNEQFF.

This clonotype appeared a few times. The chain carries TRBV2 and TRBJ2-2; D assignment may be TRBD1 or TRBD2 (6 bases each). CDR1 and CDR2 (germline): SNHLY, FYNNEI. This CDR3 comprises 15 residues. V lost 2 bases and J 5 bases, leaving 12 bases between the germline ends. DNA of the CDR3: TGTGCCAGCAGTGAACGGGGGCTCGGGACCGGGGAGCTGTTTTTT. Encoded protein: CASSERGLGTGELFF.

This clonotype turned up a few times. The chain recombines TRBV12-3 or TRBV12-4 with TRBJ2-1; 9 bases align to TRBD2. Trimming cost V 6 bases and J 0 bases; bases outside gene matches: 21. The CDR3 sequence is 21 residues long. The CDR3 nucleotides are TGTGCCAGCAGCCCGAGTCGCAGGGGACTAGCAGGGGGAAGCTCCTACAATGAGCAGTTCTTC. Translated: CASSPSRRGLAGGSSYNEQFF.

The CDR3 sequence: CSVTSGTLLSGGANVLTF. In DNA form, the CDR3 reads TGCAGCGTTACTTCCGGGACTCTTCTCAGCGGTGGGGCCAACGTCCTGACTTTC. The chain combines TRBV29-1 with TRBJ2-6, with a possible D match to TRBD2 (6 bases). V was cut by 5 bases and J by 3 bases, with 23 bases left in between. This CDR3 region has 18 residues. The V gene's germline CDR1 is SQVTM and CDR2 ANQGSEA.

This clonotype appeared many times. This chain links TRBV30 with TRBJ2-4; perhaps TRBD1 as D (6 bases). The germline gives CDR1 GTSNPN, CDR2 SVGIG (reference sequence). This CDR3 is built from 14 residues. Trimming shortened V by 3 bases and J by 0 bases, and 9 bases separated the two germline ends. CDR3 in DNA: TGTGCCTGGAGGACAGGAGTAGCCAAAAACATTCAGTACTTC. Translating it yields CAWRTGVAKNIQYF.

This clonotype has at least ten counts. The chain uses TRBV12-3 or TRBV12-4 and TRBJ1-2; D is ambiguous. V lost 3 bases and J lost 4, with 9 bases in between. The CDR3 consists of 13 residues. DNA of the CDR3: TGTGCCAGCAGTTTCCGGAGCGCCTATGGCTACACCTTC. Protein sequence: CASSFRSAYGYTF.

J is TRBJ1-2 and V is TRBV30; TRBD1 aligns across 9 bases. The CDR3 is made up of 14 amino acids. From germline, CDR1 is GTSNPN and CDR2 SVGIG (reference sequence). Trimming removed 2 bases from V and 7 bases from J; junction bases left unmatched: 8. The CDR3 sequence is CAWSSGQGISGYTF. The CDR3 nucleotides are TGTGCCTGGAGTTCGGGACAGGGAATATCTGGCTACACCTTC. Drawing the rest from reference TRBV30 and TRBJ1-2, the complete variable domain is SQTIHQWPATLVQPVGSPLSLECTVEGTSNPNLYWYRQAAGRGLQLLFYSVGIGQISSEVPQNLSASRPQDRQFILSSKKLLLSDSGFYLCAWSSGQGISGYTFGSGTRLTVV.

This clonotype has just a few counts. The CDR3 sequence: CASGGTASNTGELFF. Here the CDR3 DNA reads TGTGCCAGCGGAGGGACAGCCTCGAACACCGGGGAGCTGTTTTTT. The V and J genes are TRBV2 and TRBJ2-2; tentatively, D is TRBD1 (7 bases). The germline V gene has CDR1 SNHLY and CDR2 FYNNEI. Trimming cost V 8 bases and J 0 bases, with 13 bases left between them. The CDR3 consists of 15 residues. The full variable domain, its missing parts supplied by reference TRBV2 and TRBJ2-2, is EPEVTQTPSHQVTQMGQEVILRCVPISNHLYFYWYRQILGQKVEFLVSFYNNEISEKSEIFDDQFSVERPDGSNFTLKIRSTKLEDSAMYFCASGGTASNTGELFFGEGSRLTVL.

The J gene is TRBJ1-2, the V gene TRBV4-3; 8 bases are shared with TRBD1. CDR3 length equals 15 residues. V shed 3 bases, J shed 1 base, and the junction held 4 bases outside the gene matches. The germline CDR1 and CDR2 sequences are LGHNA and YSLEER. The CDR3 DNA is TGCGCCAGCAGCCAGTGGACAGGGAATAACTATGGCTACACCTTC. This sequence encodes CASSQWTGNNYGYTF.

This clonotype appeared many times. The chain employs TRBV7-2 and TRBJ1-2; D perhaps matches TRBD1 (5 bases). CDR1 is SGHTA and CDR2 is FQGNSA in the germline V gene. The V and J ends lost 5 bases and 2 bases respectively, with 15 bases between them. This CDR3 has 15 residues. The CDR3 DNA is TGTGCCAGCAGCCCCAGGCAACGACAGAACTATGGCTACACCTTC. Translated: CASSPRQRQNYGYTF.

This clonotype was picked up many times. The CDR3 loop reads CASYPIPGTTEAFF. Here the CDR3 DNA reads TGCGCCAGCTACCCGATTCCGGGAACCACTGAAGCTTTCTTT. The gene calls are TRBV5-1 and TRBJ1-1, with no clear D. The V gene lost 7 bases and the J gene lost 4 bases, with 17 bases spanning the gap. Germline CDR1 is SGHRS and CDR2 is YFSETQ. This CDR3 has 14 amino acids. Combining the CDR3 with reference TRBV5-1 and TRBJ1-1 gives the whole variable domain KAGVTQTPRYLIKTRGQQVTLSCSPISGHRSVSWYQQTPGQGLQFLFEYFSETQRNKGNFPGRFSGRQFSNSRSEMNVSTLELGDSALYLCASYPIPGTTEAFFGQGTRLTVV.

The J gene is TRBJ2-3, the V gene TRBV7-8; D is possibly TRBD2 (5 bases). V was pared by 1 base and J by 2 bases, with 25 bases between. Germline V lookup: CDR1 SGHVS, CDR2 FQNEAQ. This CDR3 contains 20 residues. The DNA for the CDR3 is TGTGCCAGCAGCTTAGATCCAGCTAGCCTTTCACCACAATTCACAGATACGCAGTATTTT. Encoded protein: CASSLDPASLSPQFTDTQYF.

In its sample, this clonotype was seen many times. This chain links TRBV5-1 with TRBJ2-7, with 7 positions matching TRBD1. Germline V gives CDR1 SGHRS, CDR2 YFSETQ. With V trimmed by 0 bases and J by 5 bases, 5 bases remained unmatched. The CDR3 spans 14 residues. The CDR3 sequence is CASSLGDSFHEQYF. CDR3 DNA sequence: TGCGCCAGCAGCTTGGGGGACAGCTTTCACGAGCAGTACTTC.

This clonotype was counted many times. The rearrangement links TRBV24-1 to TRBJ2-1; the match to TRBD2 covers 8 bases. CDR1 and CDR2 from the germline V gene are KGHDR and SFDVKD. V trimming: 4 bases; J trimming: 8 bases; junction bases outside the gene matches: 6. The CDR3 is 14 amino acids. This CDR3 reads CATSDPGGGDEQFF. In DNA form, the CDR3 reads TGTGCCACCAGTGACCCCGGGGGGGGCGATGAGCAGTTCTTC.

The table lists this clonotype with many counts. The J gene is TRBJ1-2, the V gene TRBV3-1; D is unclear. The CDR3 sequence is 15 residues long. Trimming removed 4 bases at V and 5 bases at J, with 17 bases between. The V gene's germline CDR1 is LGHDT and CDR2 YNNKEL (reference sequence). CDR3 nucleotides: TGTGCCAGCAGCCCAAGGTTACAGAGCCTTTATGGCTACACCTTC. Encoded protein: CASSPRLQSLYGYTF. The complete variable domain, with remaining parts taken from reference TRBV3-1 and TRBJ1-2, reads DTAVSQTPKYLVTQMGNDKSIKCEQNLGHDTMYWYKQDSKKFLKIMFSYNNKELIINETVPNRFSPKSPDKAHLNLHINSLELGDSAVYFCASSPRLQSLYGYTFGSGTRLTVV.

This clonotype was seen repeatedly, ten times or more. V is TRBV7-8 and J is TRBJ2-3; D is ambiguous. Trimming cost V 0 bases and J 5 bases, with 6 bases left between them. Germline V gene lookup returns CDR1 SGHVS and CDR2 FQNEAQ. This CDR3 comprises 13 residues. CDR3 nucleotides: TGTGCCAGCAGCTTAGCCCGTCGAGATACGCAGTATTTT. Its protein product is CASSLARRDTQYF.

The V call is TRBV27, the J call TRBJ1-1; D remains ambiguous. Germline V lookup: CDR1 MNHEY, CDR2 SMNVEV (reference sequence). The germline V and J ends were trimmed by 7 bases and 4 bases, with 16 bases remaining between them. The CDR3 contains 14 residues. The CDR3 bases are TGTGCCAGCACTCCCCGATCGGGAGGCACTGAAGCTTTCTTT. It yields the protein CASTPRSGGTEAFF.

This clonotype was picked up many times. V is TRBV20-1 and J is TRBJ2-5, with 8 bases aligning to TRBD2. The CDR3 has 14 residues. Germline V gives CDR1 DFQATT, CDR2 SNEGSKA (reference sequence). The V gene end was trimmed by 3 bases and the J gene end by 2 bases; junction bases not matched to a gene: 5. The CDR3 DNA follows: TGCAGTGCTAGTGTCGGGGGGGCTCAAGAGACCCAGTACTTC. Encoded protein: CSASVGGAQETQYF.

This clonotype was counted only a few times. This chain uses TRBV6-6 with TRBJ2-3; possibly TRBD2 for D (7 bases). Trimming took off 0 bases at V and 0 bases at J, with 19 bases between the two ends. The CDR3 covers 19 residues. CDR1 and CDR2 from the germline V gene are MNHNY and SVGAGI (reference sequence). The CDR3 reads CASSYSGGRGPASTDTQYF. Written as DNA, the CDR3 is TGTGCCAGCAGTTACTCCGGGGGGCGCGGCCCCGCTAGCACAGATACGCAGTATTTT.